This section outlines one TCR beta chain sequence together with its context. What it binds is not known. The sample holds other DNA sequences that translate to the same CDR3. Some clones are missing from TCRdb's copy, which holds only in-frame ones; the method was immunoSEQ multiplex PCR. Here the sample spans fewer than 65,000 clones, 75% to 90% being singletons. The sample belongs to a study of PD-1 blockade in classical Hodgkin lymphoma. Every patient experienced relapse after autologous stem cell transplantation, and brentuximab vedotin exposure varied. Study-wide results and limits: Complete responders matched newly diagnosed patients in baseline diversity. Newly diagnosed patients were reported to exhibit reduced baseline TCR diversity relative to healthy donors. TCR diversity rose significantly by C4D1 in CD4+ but not CD8+ cells.

Trimming took off 6 bases at V and 0 bases at J, with 8 bases between the two ends. The germline CDR1 and CDR2 sequences are MNHEY and SMNVEV (reference sequence). This CDR3 has 13 amino acids. The genes are TRBV27 and TRBJ1-1; D is uncertain. Here the sequenced sample was peripheral blood mononuclear cells (PBMCs), taken at baseline. This receptor was obtained from a human donor with classical Hodgkin lymphoma. The CDR3 region is CASRSGLNTEAFF. CDR3 DNA sequence: TGTGCCAGCAGGTCCGGACTGAACACTGAAGCTTTCTTT.